These 6 T cell receptor beta chains share one sample of origin, sequenced in a study of post-analysis software for immune sequencing data. Study-wide results and caveats: Controls showed lower frequencies than patients for four to six TRBV segments, and TRBV5-6, TRBV5-1 and TRBV20-1 were among these.

Sequencing libraries made from TCR beta cDNA carried unique molecular identifiers. Each CDR3 protein is one row after TCRdb ran MiXCR on the PCR reads. The repertoire consists of roughly 430,000 distinct CDR3 sequences, with less than 40% occurring once and the leading ten covering 7.5% to 8.5%. For these receptors, no antigen is known. Specimen: blood. The receptors were gathered from a girl aged 2 to 10 with multiple sclerosis.

The V call is TRBV5-1, the J call TRBJ2-5; D is possibly TRBD1 (5 bases). Trimming left V 6 bases short and J 2 bases short, with 11 bases between. The CDR3 is 13 amino acids. Germline CDR1 reads SGHRS; CDR2 reads YFSETQ. CDR3 residues: CASTVTGQETQYF. Here the CDR3 DNA reads TGCGCCAGCACCGTAACAGGACAAGAGACCCAGTACTTC.

This clonotype was detected only a few times. The V gene is TRBV6-5, the J gene TRBJ2-1, with D perhaps given as TRBD1 or TRBD2 (5 bases each). Trimming removed 6 bases at V and 6 bases at J, with 12 bases between. The CDR3 sequence is 13 residues long. The germline gives CDR1 MNHEY, CDR2 SVGAGI. The CDR3, as DNA: TGTGCCAGCAGCTCCCGAGGGGTCAATGAGCAGTTCTTC. Translating it yields CASSSRGVNEQFF.

This clonotype was seen a few times. The gene calls are TRBV12-3 or TRBV12-4 and TRBJ2-7; 9 bases are shared with TRBD1. V trimming: 6 bases; J trimming: 5 bases; junction bases outside the gene matches: 5. The CDR3 spans 13 residues. Written as DNA, the CDR3 is TGTGCCAGCAGGGGGACAGGGTACAACGAGCAGTACTTC. It encodes CASRGTGYNEQYF.

Turning to this clonotype: A read error may produce the germline difference seen at one junction end. CDR3 sequence: CASRPPLAGGPDAQYF. The CDR3 nucleotides read TGTGCCAGCAGACCCCCACTAGCGGGGGGCCCAGATGCGCAGTATTTT. The rearrangement links TRBV6-5 to TRBJ2-3; 12 nucleotides align to TRBD2. CDR3 length equals 16 residues. The germline V gene encodes CDR1 MNHEY and CDR2 SVGAGI.

This clonotype was counted a few times. CDR3 region: CSARDLQGARGYTF. CDR3 nucleotide sequence: TGCAGTGCTAGAGATCTCCAGGGGGCGCGAGGCTACACCTTC. The chain uses TRBV20-1 and TRBJ1-2, with TRBD1 identical over 8 bases. Trimming at V came to 0 bases and at J to 8 bases, leaving 8 bases not matched to a gene. The CDR3 covers 14 residues. Germline V gives CDR1 DFQATT, CDR2 SNEGSKA (reference sequence).

The rearrangement uses TRBV15 and TRBJ2-1, with TRBD1 as a possible D gene (6 bases). The CDR3 contains 13 residues. Germline-derived CDR1 and CDR2 are LNHNV and YYDKDF (reference sequence). The V end was cut by 5 bases, the J end by 5 bases, with 10 bases between. This CDR3 reads CATSHRDNNEQFF. The CDR3 DNA reads TGTGCCACCAGCCACCGGGACAACAATGAGCAGTTCTTC.